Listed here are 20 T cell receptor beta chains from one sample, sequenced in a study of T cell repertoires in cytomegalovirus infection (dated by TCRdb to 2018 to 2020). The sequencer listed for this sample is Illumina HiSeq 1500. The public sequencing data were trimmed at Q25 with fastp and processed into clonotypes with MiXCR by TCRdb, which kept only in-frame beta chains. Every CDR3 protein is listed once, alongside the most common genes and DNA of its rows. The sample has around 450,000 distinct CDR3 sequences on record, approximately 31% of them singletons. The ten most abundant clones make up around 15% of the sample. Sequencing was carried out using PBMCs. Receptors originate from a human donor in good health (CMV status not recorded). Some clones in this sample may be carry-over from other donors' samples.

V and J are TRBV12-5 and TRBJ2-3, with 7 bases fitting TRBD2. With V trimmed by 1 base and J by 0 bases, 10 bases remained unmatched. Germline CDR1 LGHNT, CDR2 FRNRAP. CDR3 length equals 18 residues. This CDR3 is CASGLGTERGSSTDTQYF. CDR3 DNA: TGTGCTAGTGGTTTGGGAACTGAGCGGGGTTCTAGCACAGATACGCAGTATTTT.

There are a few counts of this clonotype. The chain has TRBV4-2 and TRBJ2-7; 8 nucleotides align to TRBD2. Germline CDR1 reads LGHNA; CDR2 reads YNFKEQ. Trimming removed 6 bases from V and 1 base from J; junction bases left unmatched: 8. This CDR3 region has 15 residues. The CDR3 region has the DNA TGTGCCAGCAGTTTCCAGTCTAGCGGGTCCTACGAGCAGTACTTC. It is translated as CASSFQSSGSYEQYF.

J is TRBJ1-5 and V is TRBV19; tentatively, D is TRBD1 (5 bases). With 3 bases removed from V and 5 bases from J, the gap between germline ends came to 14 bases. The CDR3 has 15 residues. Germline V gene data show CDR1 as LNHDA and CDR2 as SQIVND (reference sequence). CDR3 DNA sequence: TGTGCCAGTAGTATGGGGACCCTCTTAGATCAGCCCCAGCATTTT. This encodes CASSMGTLLDQPQHF.

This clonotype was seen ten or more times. CDR3 in amino acids: CASSLGQPAEAFF. The CDR3 DNA is TGTGCCAGCAGCTTAGGGCAGCCGGCAGAAGCTTTCTTT. This chain uses TRBV7-8 with TRBJ1-1; unclear D gene. Germline CDR1 is SGHVS and CDR2 is FQNEAQ. Trimming left V 1 base short and J 8 bases short, with 11 bases between. This CDR3 has 13 amino acids.

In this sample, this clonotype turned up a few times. CDR3 residues: CSASYGSNIQYF. The DNA for the CDR3 is TGCAGTGCTAGTTACGGTTCGAACATTCAGTACTTC. The chain uses TRBV20-1 and TRBJ2-4; the D is unclear. With 3 bases removed from V and 7 bases from J, the gap between germline ends came to 10 bases. Looked up from germline, CDR1 is DFQATT and CDR2 is SNEGSKA (reference sequence). The CDR3 spans 12 residues.

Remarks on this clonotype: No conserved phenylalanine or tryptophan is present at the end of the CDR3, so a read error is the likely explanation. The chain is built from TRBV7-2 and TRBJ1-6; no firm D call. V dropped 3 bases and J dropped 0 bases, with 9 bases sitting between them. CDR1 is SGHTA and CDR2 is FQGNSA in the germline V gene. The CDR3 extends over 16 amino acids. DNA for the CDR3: TGTGCCAGCAGCTTGACGGGAAGCTCCTATAATTCACCCCTCCACCTT. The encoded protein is CASSLTGSSYNSPLHL.

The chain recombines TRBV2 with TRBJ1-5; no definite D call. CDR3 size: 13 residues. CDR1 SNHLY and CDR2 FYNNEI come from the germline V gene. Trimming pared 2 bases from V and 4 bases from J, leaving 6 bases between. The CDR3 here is CASSEWRNQPQHF. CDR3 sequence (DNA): TGTGCCAGCAGTGAATGGAGAAATCAGCCCCAGCATTTT. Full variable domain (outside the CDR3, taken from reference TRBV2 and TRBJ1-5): EPEVTQTPSHQVTQMGQEVILRCVPISNHLYFYWYRQILGQKVEFLVSFYNNEISEKSEIFDDQFSVERPDGSNFTLKIRSTKLEDSAMYFCASSEWRNQPQHFGDGTRLSIL.

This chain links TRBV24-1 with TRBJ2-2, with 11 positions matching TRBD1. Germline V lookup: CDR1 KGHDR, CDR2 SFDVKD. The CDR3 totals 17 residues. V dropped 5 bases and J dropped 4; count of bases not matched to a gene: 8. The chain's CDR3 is CATSVRTGGIITGELFF. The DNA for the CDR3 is TGTGCCACCAGTGTCAGGACAGGGGGCATTATCACCGGGGAGCTGTTTTTT.

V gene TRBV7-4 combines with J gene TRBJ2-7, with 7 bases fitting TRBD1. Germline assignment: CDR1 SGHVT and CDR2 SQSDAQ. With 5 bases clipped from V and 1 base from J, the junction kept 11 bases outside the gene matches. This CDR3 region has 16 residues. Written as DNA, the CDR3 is TGTGCCAGCAGCCAGCCGGTTGCAGGGGGTTCCTACGAGCAGTACTTC. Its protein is CASSQPVAGGSYEQYF. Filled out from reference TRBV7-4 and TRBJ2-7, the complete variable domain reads GAGVSQSPRYKVAKRGRDVALRCDSISGHVTLYWYRQTLGQGSEVLTYSQSDAQRDKSGRPSGRFSAERPERSVSTLKIQRTEQGDSAVYLCASSQPVAGGSYEQYFGPGTRLTVT.

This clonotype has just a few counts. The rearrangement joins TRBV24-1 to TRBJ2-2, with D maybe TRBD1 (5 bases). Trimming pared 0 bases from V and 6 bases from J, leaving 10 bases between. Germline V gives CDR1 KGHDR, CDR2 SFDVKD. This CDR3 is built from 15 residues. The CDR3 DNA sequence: TGTGCCACCAGTGATTTGGACAGTACCTCCGGGGAGCTGTTTTTT. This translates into CATSDLDSTSGELFF.

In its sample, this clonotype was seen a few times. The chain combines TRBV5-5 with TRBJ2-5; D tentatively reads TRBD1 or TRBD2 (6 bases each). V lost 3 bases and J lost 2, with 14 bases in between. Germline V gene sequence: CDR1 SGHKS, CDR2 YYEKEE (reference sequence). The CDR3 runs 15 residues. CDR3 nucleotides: TGTGCCAGCAGCTCAACGGGGGCGGATCAAGAGACCCAGTACTTC. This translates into CASSSTGADQETQYF. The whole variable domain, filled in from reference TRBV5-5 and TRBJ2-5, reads DAGVTQSPTHLIKTRGQQVTLRCSPISGHKSVSWYQQVLGQGPQFIFQYYEKEERGRGNFPDRFSARQFPNYSSELNVNALLLGDSALYLCASSSTGADQETQYFGPGTRLLVL.

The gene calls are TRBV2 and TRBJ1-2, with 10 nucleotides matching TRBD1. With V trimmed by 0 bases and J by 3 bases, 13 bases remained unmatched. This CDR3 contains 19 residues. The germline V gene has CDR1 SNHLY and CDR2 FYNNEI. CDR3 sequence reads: CASSEARPLGTGVYYGYTF. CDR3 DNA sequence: TGTGCCAGCAGTGAAGCCCGCCCTTTGGGGACAGGGGTTTACTATGGCTACACCTTC.

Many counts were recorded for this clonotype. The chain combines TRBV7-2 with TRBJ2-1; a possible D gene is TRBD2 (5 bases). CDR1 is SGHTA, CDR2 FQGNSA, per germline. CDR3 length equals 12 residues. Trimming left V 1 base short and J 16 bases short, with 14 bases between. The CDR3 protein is CASSLGAGRGFF. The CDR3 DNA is TGTGCCAGCAGCTTAGGGGCGGGCCGGGGATTCTTC. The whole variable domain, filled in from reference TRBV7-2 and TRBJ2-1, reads GAGVSQSPSNKVTEKGKDVELRCDPISGHTALYWYRQSLGQGLEFLIYFQGNSAPDKSGLPSDRFSAERTGGSVSTLTIQRTQQEDSAVYLCASSLGAGRGFFGPGTRLTVL.

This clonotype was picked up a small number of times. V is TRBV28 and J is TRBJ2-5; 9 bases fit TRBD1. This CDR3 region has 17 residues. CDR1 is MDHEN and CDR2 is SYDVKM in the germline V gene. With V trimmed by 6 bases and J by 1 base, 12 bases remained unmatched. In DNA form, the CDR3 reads TGTGCCAGCAGGGGGGGGACAGGGAGCTTCGCCCAAGAGACCCAGTACTTC. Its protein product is CASRGGTGSFAQETQYF.

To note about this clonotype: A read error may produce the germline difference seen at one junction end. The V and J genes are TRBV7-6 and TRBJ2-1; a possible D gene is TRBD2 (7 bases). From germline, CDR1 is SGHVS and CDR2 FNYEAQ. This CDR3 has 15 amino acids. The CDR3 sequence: CASRPTRGAYNEQLF. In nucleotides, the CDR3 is TGTGCCAGCAGACCGACTCGGGGGGCCTACAATGAGCAGTTGTTC.

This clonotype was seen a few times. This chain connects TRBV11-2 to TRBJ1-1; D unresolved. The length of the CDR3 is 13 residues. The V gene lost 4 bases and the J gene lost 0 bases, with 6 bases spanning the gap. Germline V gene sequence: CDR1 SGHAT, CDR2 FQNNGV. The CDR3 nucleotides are TGTGCCAGCAGCTGGGGTCTGAACACTGAAGCTTTCTTT. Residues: CASSWGLNTEAFF.

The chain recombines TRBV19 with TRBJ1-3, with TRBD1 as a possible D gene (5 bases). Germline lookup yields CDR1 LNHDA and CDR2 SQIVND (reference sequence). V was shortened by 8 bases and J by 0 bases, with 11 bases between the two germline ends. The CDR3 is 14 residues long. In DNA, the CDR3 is TGTGCCAGTCGCGGCGGGGGCTCTGGAAACACCATATATTTT. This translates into CASRGGGSGNTIYF.

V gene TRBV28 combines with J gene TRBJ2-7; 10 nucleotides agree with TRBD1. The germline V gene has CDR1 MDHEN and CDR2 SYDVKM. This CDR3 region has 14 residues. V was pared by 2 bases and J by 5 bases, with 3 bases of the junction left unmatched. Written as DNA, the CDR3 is TGTGCCAGCAGTTTAGGGGACAGGGGTCACGAGCAGTACTTC. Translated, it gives CASSLGDRGHEQYF.

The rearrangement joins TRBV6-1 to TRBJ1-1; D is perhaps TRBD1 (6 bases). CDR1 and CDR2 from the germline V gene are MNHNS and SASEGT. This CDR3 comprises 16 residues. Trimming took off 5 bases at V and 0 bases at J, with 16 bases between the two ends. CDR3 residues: CASSFLGQSMNTEAFF. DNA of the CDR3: TGTGCCAGCAGTTTTCTGGGACAAAGCATGAACACTGAAGCTTTCTTT.

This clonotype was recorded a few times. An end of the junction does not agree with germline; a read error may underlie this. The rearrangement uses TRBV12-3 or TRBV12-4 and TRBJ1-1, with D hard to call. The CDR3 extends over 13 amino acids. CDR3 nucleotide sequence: TGTGCCAGCAGTTTACCCCACATTACTGATGCTTTCTTT. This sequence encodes CASSLPHITDAFF.